This is a list of T cell receptor beta chains from one sample in a study of cytomegalovirus exposure and HLA in healthy donors. Clones were sequenced by immunoSEQ multiplex PCR, and TCRdb holds only the in-frame ones, with some missing. Of more than 150,000 clones listed, approximately 79% are singletons. The sequencing sample was made of PBMCs. The source of these receptors is a woman in her 50s in good health and CMV-seropositive. CDR3s include the opening cysteine and the closing phenylalanine or tryptophan. The D gene is left open where the match is weak.

d_gene,v_gene,j_gene,CDR3aa,CDR3nt
NA,TRBV5-4,TRBJ1-1,CASSRNTEAFF,TGTGCCAGCAGCCGGAACACTGAAGCTTTCTTT
NA,TRBV2,TRBJ2-2,CASSESTANTGELFF,TGTGCCAGCAGTGAAAGTACAGCGAACACCGGGGAGCTGTTTTTT
NA,TRBV27,TRBJ2-2,CASSPLASTGELFF,TGTGCCAGCTCCCCGCTAGCGTCCACCGGGGAGCTGTTTTTT
TRBD1,TRBV5-1,TRBJ1-1,CASSPGTGGNTEAFF,TGCGCCAGCAGCCCTGGGACAGGAGGGAACACTGAAGCTTTCTTT
TRBD1,TRBV4-3,TRBJ1-2,CASSRGQGDGYTF,TGCGCCAGCAGCCGGGGACAGGGGGATGGCTACACCTTC
TRBD1,TRBV7-2,TRBJ1-2,CASSPTGGYGYTF,TGTGCCAGCAGCCCAACAGGGGGATATGGCTACACCTTC
NA,TRBV28,TRBJ2-3,CASSSPSGLADTQYF,TGTGCCAGCAGTTCCCCGAGCGGGCTTGCAGATACGCAGTATTTT
TRBD1,TRBV19,TRBJ2-3,CASSPRGQGGADTQYF,TGTGCCAGTAGTCCTCGGGGACAGGGGGGCGCAGATACGCAGTATTTT
TRBD1,TRBV29-1,TRBJ1-5,CSVTGTGINQPQHF,TGCAGCGTCACCGGGACAGGGATCAATCAGCCCCAGCATTTT
TRBD2,TRBV6-5,TRBJ2-7,CASSYRASGGAQEQYF,TGTGCCAGCAGTTACCGGGCTAGCGGGGGGGCACAGGAGCAGTACTTC
TRBD2,TRBV4-3,TRBJ2-1,CASSQVGLAGGQTEQFF,TGCGCCAGCAGCCAAGTGGGACTAGCGGGGGGGCAGACTGAGCAGTTCTTC
TRBD2,TRBV27,TRBJ2-3,CASSTSGGRTDTQYF,TGTGCCAGCAGTACTAGCGGGGGGCGGACAGATACGCAGTATTTT
TRBD2,TRBV30,TRBJ2-3,CAWSVLAGGPSTDTQYF,TGTGCCTGGAGTGTGCTAGCGGGGGGGCCGAGCACAGATACGCAGTATTTT
TRBD2,TRBV9,TRBJ2-7,CASSAGGALHEQYF,TGTGCCAGCAGCGCCGGGGGGGCCCTCCACGAGCAGTACTTC
NA,TRBV10-3,TRBJ1-2,CAISDPGFRAYGYTF,TGTGCCATCAGTGATCCAGGGTTTAGGGCCTATGGCTACACCTTC
NA,TRBV4-1,TRBJ2-1,CASSQGSEDNEQFF,TGCGCCAGCAGCCAAGGATCCGAGGACAATGAGCAGTTCTTC
TRBD2,TRBV11-2,TRBJ2-1,CASRKRSGGYNEQFF,TGTGCCAGCAGAAAAAGGTCGGGGGGGTACAATGAGCAGTTCTTC
NA,TRBV29-1,TRBJ1-2,CSVDSGYSGYTF,TGCAGCGTTGACAGCGGGTATTCCGGCTACACCTTC
NA,TRBV10-3,TRBJ2-6,CAISETDRGQSGANVLTF,TGTGCCATCAGTGAAACGGACAGAGGCCAATCTGGGGCCAACGTCCTGACTTTC
TRBD2,TRBV7-9,TRBJ2-5,CSSRPSTSGEGETQYF,TGTTCCAGCAGACCCTCCACTAGCGGGGAGGGGGAGACCCAGTACTTC
NA,TRBV7-9,TRBJ1-4,CASSLRQGGRIEKLFF,TGTGCCAGCAGCTTACGTCAGGGAGGAAGGATTGAAAAACTGTTTTTT
TRBD1,TRBV10-3,TRBJ1-6,CAIGQGDSPLHF,TGTGCCATCGGACAGGGCGATTCACCCCTCCACTTT
NA,TRBV7-2,TRBJ2-1,CASSLRGPGVERYNEQFF,TGTGCCAGCAGCCTGCGGGGGCCCGGTGTGGAACGTTACAATGAGCAGTTCTTC